A single sample gave rise to the 22 T cell receptor beta chains below, sequenced in a study of blood T cells in healthy people across ages. Combining a sample-barcoded 5' primer with a J-beta primer mix, a second PCR ran for about 6 to 12 cycles. MiXCR was run by TCRdb on the 5' RACE reads, yielding one entry per CDR3 protein. The sample yields some 1,500,000 distinct CDR3 sequences, 35% to 45% seen once. The sample taken for sequencing was blood. All receptors come from a woman between 18 and 29 years old in good health.

The chain recombines TRBV7-2 with TRBJ1-1; a weak D match, TRBD1 (6 bases). This CDR3 comprises 14 residues. The V end lost 7 bases, the J end lost 3 bases, and 15 bases lay between the germline ends. In germline, CDR1 is SGHTA, CDR2 FQGNSA. In DNA form, the CDR3 reads TGTGCCAGCATCGAACAGACAGGTTACACTGAAGCTTTCTTT. Protein sequence: CASIEQTGYTEAFF. The complete variable domain, with remaining parts taken from reference TRBV7-2 and TRBJ1-1, reads GAGVSQSPSNKVTEKGKDVELRCDPISGHTALYWYRQSLGQGLEFLIYFQGNSAPDKSGLPSDRFSAERTGGSVSTLTIQRTQQEDSAVYLCASIEQTGYTEAFFGQGTRLTVV.

Only a few counts were recorded for this clonotype. This chain links TRBV7-9 with TRBJ2-7, with D perhaps matching TRBD2 (5 bases). Trimming removed 5 bases from V and 1 base from J, with 15 bases in between. Germline assignment: CDR1 SEHNR and CDR2 FQNEAQ (reference sequence). The CDR3 is 15 amino acids. The CDR3 is CASSPTTTPSYEQYF. The CDR3 nucleotides are TGTGCCAGCAGCCCGACTACTACCCCGTCCTACGAGCAGTACTTC. The whole variable domain, remainder taken from reference TRBV7-9 and TRBJ2-7, is DTGVSQNPRHKITKRGQNVTFRCDPISEHNRLYWYRQTLGQGPEFLTYFQNEAQLEKSRLLSDRFSAERPKGSFSTLEIQRTEQGDSAMYLCASSPTTTPSYEQYFGPGTRLTVT.

This clonotype was seen a handful of times. The chain links TRBV25-1 to TRBJ1-1; 9 bases match TRBD1. After removal of 6 bases from V and 7 bases from J, the junction contained 9 bases not matched to a gene. The germline CDR1 and CDR2 sequences are MGHDK and SYGVNS. The CDR3 sequence is 14 residues long. The CDR3 sequence: CASRLTGGLGEAFF. CDR3 nucleotides: TGTGCCAGCAGATTGACAGGGGGGCTGGGTGAAGCTTTCTTT.

The chain carries TRBV20-1 and TRBJ2-2, with D maybe TRBD2 (7 bases). The germline V gene encodes CDR1 DFQATT and CDR2 SNEGSKA (reference sequence). Trimming removed 1 base from V and 5 bases from J, with 17 bases in between. This CDR3 spans 16 amino acids. The CDR3 bases are TGCAGTGCTAGAGTCCCACGGGGGGCCGGGACCGGGGAGCTGTTTTTT. Encoded protein: CSARVPRGAGTGELFF.

This chain connects TRBV28 to TRBJ2-5; 9 bases agree with TRBD2. The CDR3 runs to 15 residues. Germline V gene sequence: CDR1 MDHEN, CDR2 SYDVKM. The trim removed 3 bases at V and 11 bases at J, leaving 13 bases unmatched. The CDR3 DNA sequence: TGTGCCAGCAGTTTGGGAGGAGCGGGAGGAAGGGAGCAGTACTTC. It encodes CASSLGGAGGREQYF.

Here the CDR3 DNA reads TGCGCCAGCAGCCAAGACCCCACATTAGGCACTGAAGCTTTCTTT. Translated: CASSQDPTLGTEAFF. The chain has TRBV4-3 and TRBJ1-1; the D is unclear. Germline V lookup: CDR1 LGHNA, CDR2 YSLEER. Trimming removed 0 bases at V and 4 bases at J, with 12 bases between. The CDR3 contains 15 residues.

There are a few counts of this clonotype. This chain uses TRBV12-3 or TRBV12-4 with TRBJ2-3; 7 positions agree with TRBD1. The CDR3 runs 17 residues. V lost 6 bases to trimming and J lost 2 bases; unmatched junction nucleotides: 14. In nucleotides, the CDR3 is TGTGCCAGCAGGAGCTCTGGACAGGTGGTTGCCACAGATACGCAGTATTTT. As protein: CASRSSGQVVATDTQYF.

Details on this clonotype: Since a much larger clone is just one base distant, this may be a read error. V is TRBV4-3 and J is TRBJ2-1; D is undetermined. The J call is doubtful: the DNA matches TRBJ2-7 better. The CDR3 covers 16 residues. Per germline, CDR1 LGHNA and CDR2 YSLEER. In DNA form, the CDR3 reads TGCGCCAGCAGCCAAGAGGCAGGAAGCTCCTACAATGAGCAGTACTTC. Its translation: CASSQEAGSSYNEQYF.

This clonotype was seen only once. The junction does not match germline at one end; this may be a read error. The chain employs TRBV29-1 and TRBJ2-5; TRBD2 agrees at 10 bases. This CDR3 spans 16 amino acids. Germline assignment: CDR1 SQVTM and CDR2 ANQGSEA. The CDR3 region has the DNA TGCAGCGTTTTGTCTCCCTTGGGACTAGCGATCGGCGAGCAGAACTTC. The encoded protein is CSVLSPLGLAIGEQNF.

The chain couples TRBV6-1 to TRBJ2-7; maybe TRBD2 (6 bases). This CDR3 spans 13 amino acids. In germline, CDR1 is MNHNS, CDR2 SASEGT. The V and J ends lost 8 bases and 3 bases respectively, with 14 bases between them. CDR3 in amino acids: CASRRGSNYEQYF. DNA of the CDR3: TGTGCCAGCCGACGGGGGTCCAACTACGAGCAGTACTTC.

The V call is TRBV6-1, the J call TRBJ2-7; possible D gene TRBD1, 5 bases. Deletions cut 6 bases from V and 5 bases from J, with 11 bases between. The germline CDR1 and CDR2 sequences are MNHNS and SASEGT. The CDR3 is 12 residues long. This CDR3 reads CASRAQGDEQYF. The CDR3 bases are TGTGCCAGCAGGGCGCAGGGTGACGAGCAGTACTTC.

The rearrangement links TRBV27 to TRBJ2-6; a weak D match, TRBD1 (7 bases). There are 21 residues in the CDR3. CDR1 is MNHEY, CDR2 SMNVEV, per germline (reference sequence). V lost 3 bases and J lost 0, with 24 bases in between. The CDR3 DNA is TGTGCCAGCAGTTTCGACCGGGGCAGGGGGGTGGCTCTCTCTGGGGCCAACGTCCTGACTTTC. This encodes CASSFDRGRGVALSGANVLTF.

There are a few counts of this clonotype. This chain uses TRBV7-2 with TRBJ2-3, with D tentatively TRBD1 (6 bases). The V end was cut by 6 bases, the J end by 2 bases, with 18 bases between. This CDR3 comprises 16 residues. CDR1 and CDR2 (germline): SGHTA, FQGNSA. The CDR3 is CASSRTGWSNTDTQYF. CDR3 bases: TGTGCCAGCAGTCGCACAGGGTGGAGTAACACAGATACGCAGTATTTT. The entire variable domain, with the rest obtained from reference TRBV7-2 and TRBJ2-3, is as follows: GAGVSQSPSNKVTEKGKDVELRCDPISGHTALYWYRQSLGQGLEFLIYFQGNSAPDKSGLPSDRFSAERTGGSVSTLTIQRTQQEDSAVYLCASSRTGWSNTDTQYFGPGTRLTVL.

With respect to this clonotype: The junction differs from germline at one of its ends, possibly a read error. The V call is TRBV29-1, the J call TRBJ2-3; 11 bases map to TRBD2. This CDR3 contains 18 residues. CDR1 is SQVTM and CDR2 is ANQGSEA in the germline V gene. The chain's CDR3 is CRVEGTSGGDYFTDTQYF. The CDR3 region has the DNA TGCAGAGTTGAGGGTACTAGCGGGGGAGACTATTTCACAGATACGCAGTATTTT.

This sequence joins TRBV4-3 and TRBJ2-3; 10 bases match TRBD2. This CDR3 comprises 20 residues. V lost 3 bases and J lost 2; bases outside the gene matches: 17. Germline CDR1 reads LGHNA; CDR2 reads YSLEER. CDR3 protein: CASSHRLIGASGGTTDTQYF. The CDR3 coding sequence is TGCGCCAGCAGCCACCGTTTAATCGGGGCTAGCGGGGGTACCACAGATACGCAGTATTTT.

This clonotype was found a few times. This sequence joins TRBV30 and TRBJ2-7, with unresolved D. This CDR3 comprises 11 residues. Between the trimmed V and J ends, which lost 2 bases and 3 bases, there was a span of 5 bases. The germline V gene has CDR1 GTSNPN and CDR2 SVGIG (reference sequence). CDR3 in DNA: TGTGCCTGGAGTTTAGGCTACGAGCAGTACTTC. Translating gives CAWSLGYEQYF.

The chain joins TRBV2 to TRBJ2-4, with 8 bases lining up with TRBD1. The tail of the sequence fits TRBJ2-7 better, so the J call may be wrong. The germline V gene has CDR1 SNHLY and CDR2 FYNNEI. The CDR3 has 14 amino acids. Here the CDR3 reads CASNGQGSSYEQYF. The CDR3 bases are TGTGCCAGCAATGGACAGGGCAGTTCCTACGAGCAGTACTTC.

The rearrangement joins TRBV3-1 to TRBJ1-6; D uncertain. Trimming removed 0 bases at V and 7 bases at J, with 10 bases between. The CDR3 contains 15 residues. CDR1 is LGHDT, CDR2 YNNKEL, per germline (reference sequence). The DNA of the CDR3 is TGTGCCAGCAGCCAAGAAAGCTCAGGCAATTCACCCCTCCACTTT. This sequence encodes CASSQESSGNSPLHF.

This clonotype was found a few times. V gene TRBV7-2 combines with J gene TRBJ1-2; D gene uncertain. The CDR3 consists of 17 residues. Germline CDR1 is SGHTA and CDR2 is FQGNSA. The V end was cut by 5 bases, the J end by 8 bases, with 27 bases between. CDR3 sequence: CASSISQYRHTVGGYTF. The CDR3 coding sequence is TGTGCCAGCAGCATTTCTCAGTACCGACACACCGTAGGGGGCTACACCTTC.

The chain joins TRBV29-1 to TRBJ1-2; a weak D match, TRBD1 (6 bases). V gave up 7 bases and J gave up 8 bases, with 14 bases separating them. This CDR3 is 11 amino acids long. Germline V gene data show CDR1 as SQVTM and CDR2 as ANQGSEA. CDR3 DNA sequence: TGCAGCGCCGAGGGGGGTGACGGCTACACCTTC. This gives the protein CSAEGGDGYTF.

This clonotype was seen once. The V gene is TRBV29-1, the J gene TRBJ2-1; D uncertain. The CDR3 covers 12 residues. V was trimmed by 5 bases and J by 6 bases, leaving 11 bases between them. The germline CDR1 and CDR2 sequences are SQVTM and ANQGSEA. CDR3 DNA: TGCAGCGTTCCCCCTAGACTCAATGAGCAGTTCTTC. It codes for CSVPPRLNEQFF.

The rearrangement uses TRBV9 and TRBJ2-2; TRBD2 aligns across 9 bases. Trimming removed 5 bases from V and 4 bases from J; junction bases left unmatched: 15. The V gene's germline CDR1 is SGDLS and CDR2 YYNGEE. The CDR3 length is 18 residues. The CDR3 DNA follows: TGTGCCAGCAGTCGACCCCGTAGCGGGAGTGTTGGCACCGGGGAGCTGTTTTTT. Amino acids: CASSRPRSGSVGTGELFF.